Below are 21 T cell receptor beta chains sequenced from a single sample in a study of blood T cell repertoires in COVID-19. TCRdb's copy holds only in-frame clones and misses some; the assay was immunoSEQ multiplex PCR. The sample consists of about 300,000 clones, 65% to 85% of them appearing once. Sequenced input: peripheral blood. The receptor source for this set is a woman in her fifties or sixties with acute or convalescent COVID-19.

The V gene is TRBV18, the J gene TRBJ1-1; no firm D call. Germline V gene sequence: CDR1 KGHSH, CDR2 LQKENI. The V end lost 2 bases, the J end lost 3 bases, and 7 bases lay between the germline ends. This CDR3 comprises 13 residues. As DNA, the CDR3 is TGTGCCAGCTCACCAGTCGGGGACACTGAAGCTTTCTTT. Translating gives CASSPVGDTEAFF.

V usage is TRBV19 and J usage is TRBJ2-4; no firm D call. Germline CDR1 reads LNHDA; CDR2 reads SQIVND (reference sequence). V gave up 3 bases and J gave up 5 bases, with 8 bases separating them. The CDR3 spans 13 residues. The CDR3 DNA is TGTGCCAGTAGTATTCCAGGCGAAAACATTCAGTACTTC. This codes for CASSIPGENIQYF.

Only a few counts were recorded for this clone. The chain is built from TRBV6-5 and TRBJ2-1; 10 positions match TRBD2. J was trimmed by 8 bases and V by 4 bases; bases with no gene match: 5. This CDR3 region has 14 residues. Per germline, CDR1 MNHEY and CDR2 SVGAGI. The CDR3, as DNA: TGTGCCAGCAGTTCCCGACTAGCGGGCCATGAGCAGTTCTTC. Translation: CASSSRLAGHEQFF.

This rearrangement joins TRBV6-2 or TRBV6-3 to TRBJ2-7, with D possibly being TRBD2 (5 bases). This CDR3 spans 16 amino acids. From germline, CDR1 is MNHEY and CDR2 SVGEGT. V shed 0 bases and J shed 7 bases, with 19 bases lying between them. CDR3 in DNA: TGTGCCAGCAGTTACTCGAAGGTAACGAGACCGGGGGAGCAGTACTTC. Residues: CASSYSKVTRPGEQYF.

The V and J genes are TRBV3-1 (or the pseudogene TRBV3-2) and TRBJ1-6; D is unresolved. The CDR3 runs 14 residues. V lost 8 bases and J 0 bases, leaving 8 bases between the germline ends. The germline V gene has CDR1 LGHDT and CDR2 YNNKEL (reference sequence). Here the CDR3 DNA reads TGTGCCAGCGCTCTAAGCTCCTATAATTCACCCCTCCACTTT. It specifies CASALSSYNSPLHF.

CDR3 DNA: TGTGCCAGCTCGGGGACAAGGGGGTACAATGAGCAGTTCTTC. Its protein is CASSGTRGYNEQFF. The gene calls are TRBV18 and TRBJ2-1; D might be TRBD1 (6 bases). CDR1 and CDR2 (germline): KGHSH, LQKENI. The CDR3 is 14 residues long. V dropped 6 bases and J dropped 4 bases, with 13 bases sitting between them.

The gene calls are TRBV2 and TRBJ1-2; a weak D match, TRBD1 (6 bases). The V gene's germline CDR1 is SNHLY and CDR2 FYNNEI. CDR3 size: 14 residues. V was clipped by 4 bases and J by 4 bases, with 13 bases between them. The CDR3 loop reads CASSVLIGGYGYTF. DNA of the CDR3: TGTGCCAGCAGTGTGCTCATAGGGGGCTATGGCTACACCTTC.

V gene TRBV12-3 or TRBV12-4 combines with J gene TRBJ1-1; maybe TRBD1 (5 bases). This CDR3 contains 11 residues. Trimming stripped 7 bases from V and 11 bases from J, with 14 bases between. The CDR3 sequence is CASTEGDVAFF. In nucleotides, the CDR3 is TGTGCCAGCACCGAAGGGGATGTTGCTTTCTTT.

The J gene is TRBJ2-3, the V gene TRBV12-5; TRBD2 is a possible D gene (5 bases). Trimming removed 7 bases at V and 2 bases at J, with 13 bases between. CDR1 is LGHNT and CDR2 is FRNRAP in the germline V gene. This CDR3 has 14 amino acids. CDR3 nucleotides: TGTGCTAGTGTTGCCAGCGGTATCACAGATACGCAGTATTTT. Residues: CASVASGITDTQYF.

The chain couples TRBV2 to TRBJ1-1; no clear D gene. The CDR3 spans 14 residues. Trimming pared 3 bases from V and 4 bases from J, leaving 12 bases between. Germline CDR1 and CDR2: SNHLY and FYNNEI. In DNA, the CDR3 is TGTGCCAGCAGTGATCTTCTGGTAGCCACTGAAGCTTTCTTT. Encoded protein: CASSDLLVATEAFF.

The chain employs TRBV24-1 and TRBJ1-2, with 8 nucleotides matching TRBD1. There are 19 residues in the CDR3. Trimming removed 4 bases from V and 0 bases from J; junction bases left unmatched: 15. CDR1 and CDR2 (germline): KGHDR, SFDVKD. As DNA, the CDR3 is TGTGCCACCAGTGACCTAATAGGACAGGGTTCCACTTCTAACTATGGCTACACCTTC. This translates into CATSDLIGQGSTSNYGYTF.

This chain connects TRBV6-5 to TRBJ1-1; TRBD1 matches 7 bases. The V gene's germline CDR1 is MNHEY and CDR2 SVGAGI. This CDR3 is built from 13 residues. V shed 7 bases and J 9 bases; nucleotides not matched to a gene: 11. The CDR3 DNA follows: TGTGCCAGCACATCTAGGGGACAGCGGAAAGCTTTCTTT. Its protein is CASTSRGQRKAFF.

This chain uses TRBV6-2 or TRBV6-3 with TRBJ1-3; no reliable D call. CDR3 length: 14 residues. In germline, CDR1 is MNHEY, CDR2 SVGEGT. Deletions cut 5 bases from V and 4 bases from J, with 12 bases between. In nucleotides, the CDR3 is TGTGCCAGCAGTCTCGAGACAAACGGAAACACCATATATTTT. Its protein is CASSLETNGNTIYF.

The J gene is TRBJ1-1, the V gene TRBV27; TRBD1 agrees at 8 bases. Per the germline V gene, CDR1 is MNHEY and CDR2 is SMNVEV (reference sequence). The V segment lost 1 base and the J segment 4 bases; nucleotides outside the gene matches: 8. CDR3 size: 16 residues. The CDR3 reads CASSLLPGGASTEAFF. CDR3 nucleotide sequence: TGTGCCAGCAGTTTATTGCCAGGGGGCGCGAGCACTGAAGCTTTCTTT.

This clone appeared a few times. This rearrangement joins TRBV5-1 to TRBJ2-3, with D perhaps TRBD2 (5 bases). The CDR3 is made up of 15 amino acids. Deletions cut 0 bases from V and 5 bases from J, with 13 bases between. Germline loops: CDR1 SGHRS, CDR2 YFSETQ. Written as DNA, the CDR3 is TGCGCCAGCAGCTTGGAAGGCCCCGGAGGAGATACGCAGTATTTT. Encoded protein: CASSLEGPGGDTQYF.

This sequence joins TRBV6-4 and TRBJ1-1; 10 bases match TRBD1. There are 14 residues in the CDR3. Trimming took 7 bases from V and 4 from J; bases not matched to a gene: 6. CDR1 and CDR2 (germline): MRHNA, SNTAGT. DNA of the CDR3: TGTGCCAGCATAAGCCGGACAGGGGGCACTGAAGCTTTCTTT. Its protein is CASISRTGGTEAFF.

The chain has TRBV6-2 or TRBV6-3 and TRBJ2-1, with 11 bases fitting TRBD2. Trimming removed 2 bases from V and 10 bases from J; junction bases left unmatched: 7. The CDR3 contains 15 residues. From germline, CDR1 is MNHEY and CDR2 SVGEGT. The CDR3 is CASSYLSGTSGEQFF. DNA of the CDR3: TGTGCCAGCAGTTACCTCAGCGGGACTAGCGGCGAGCAGTTCTTC.

The chain employs TRBV28 and TRBJ2-7, with D possibly matching TRBD2 (6 bases). The ends were cut back, 10 bases at V and 0 bases at J, with 19 bases in the middle. Germline CDR1 MDHEN, CDR2 SYDVKM. The CDR3 has 15 residues. The CDR3 coding sequence is TGTGCCACCTATGGGAGGTGGGGACTCTCCTACGAGCAGTACTTC. Its protein is CATYGRWGLSYEQYF.

The chain has TRBV27 and TRBJ2-7; 8 bases are a match to TRBD2. Per germline, CDR1 MNHEY and CDR2 SMNVEV (reference sequence). The junction had 6 bases not matched to a gene; V was cut back by 2 bases and J by 0 bases. The CDR3 has 16 amino acids. The CDR3 reads CASSLVWAGGSYEQYF. As DNA, the CDR3 is TGTGCCAGCAGTTTAGTCTGGGCGGGAGGCTCCTACGAGCAGTACTTC.

The V call is TRBV5-4, the J call TRBJ2-5, with 9 bases fitting TRBD2. With 0 bases clipped from V and 5 bases from J, the junction kept 8 bases outside the gene matches. CDR1 and CDR2 from the germline V gene are SGHNT and YYREEE (reference sequence). CDR3 length: 16 amino acids. The CDR3 protein is CASSLAPSGVGETQYF. In nucleotides, the CDR3 is TGTGCCAGCAGCTTGGCCCCTAGCGGGGTAGGGGAGACCCAGTACTTC.

V usage is TRBV18 and J usage is TRBJ1-5, with TRBD1 matching 7 bases. J lost 7 bases, V lost 9 bases, and 9 bases had no gene match. Germline CDR1 reads KGHSH; CDR2 reads LQKENI. The CDR3 is 13 residues long. The CDR3 region is CASSGGARQPQHF. The CDR3 region has the DNA TGTGCCAGTTCAGGGGGGGCCAGGCAGCCCCAGCATTTT.